This paragraph reports one T cell receptor beta chain. The antigen is not known. The repertoire was sequenced with immunoSEQ multiplex PCR; TCRdb's copy has only in-frame clones and lacks some. The data contain a few hundred thousand clones, 87% of them singletons. Treatment defined: some 19 received Ad26.COV2.S at low or high dose, single or two shots; about 5 received placebo; per-sample allocation not given. Samples were taken on day 63 after the first vaccine or placebo injection. Trimming stripped 1 base from V and 0 bases from J, with 7 bases between. Per the germline V gene, CDR1 is SGHKS and CDR2 is YYEKEE (reference sequence). CDR3 size: 14 residues. These data come from a study of Ad26.COV2.S vaccination and SARS-CoV-2 variants. Turning to the study itself: Participants got Ad26.COV2.S intramuscularly, once or twice 56 days apart.

Study results and caveats: Total T cell responses, in the TCR breadth and depth analyses, may have been underestimated.

This TCR came from a person aged 18-60 years who received the Ad26.COV2.S COVID-19 vaccine or a placebo. The sample in question was peripheral blood, obtained in a trial of Ad26.COV2.S vaccine versus placebo. The chain combines TRBV5-5 with TRBJ1-1; D gene unclear. The CDR3 loop reads CASSLHSLNTEAFF. As DNA, the CDR3 is TGTGCCAGCAGCTTGCACAGTTTGAACACTGAAGCTTTCTTT.